This T cell receptor (beta chain) came from a study of blood T cell repertoires in COVID-19. This table comes from immunoSEQ multiplex PCR, and its TCRdb copy is limited to in-frame clones, with some not included. The sample holds 150,000 to 200,000 clones, about 88% seen once. The V end was cut by 0 bases, the J end by 3 bases, with 9 bases between. Germline CDR1 is MNHNS and CDR2 is SASEGT. The CDR3 is made up of 16 amino acids. The TCR comes from a woman in her thirties or forties in a cohort exposed to, infected with or recovered from COVID-19 (not recorded which). The J gene is TRBJ1-6, the V gene TRBV6-1, with unresolved D. The sequenced material came from PBMCs or T cells enriched from blood (not recorded which). For the CDR3, the DNA is TGTGCCAGCAGTGAAGCATTGCCGGTCTATAATTCACCCCTCCACTTT. Its translation is CASSEALPVYNSPLHF.